This T cell receptor beta chain is from a study of beta chain features in type 1 diabetes. About the study: Age, gender and cell yields were alike across patients and healthy donors.

Concerning this clone itself: Its antigen is unidentified.

Whole-study findings and limits: Naive, central memory and regulatory TCRB repertoires appeared more similar among patients than healthy donors. Sequencing of cDNA might inflate the share of cells that strongly express TCR.

J was trimmed by 0 bases and V by 1 base; bases with no gene match: 5. CDR3 length: 16 amino acids. Germline values: CDR1 SEHNR, CDR2 FQNEAQ (reference sequence). Sorting based on CD45RO/CCR7/CD25/CD127/CD95/CD27 separated CD4+ naive, central memory, regulatory and stem cell-like memory cells. Since all of the isolated RNA was reverse transcribed, expressed TCRB transcripts were what got sequenced. Some clones are missing from TCRdb's copy, which holds only in-frame ones; the method was immunoSEQ multiplex PCR. Of more than 85,000 clones listed, about 40% are singletons. Sequenced input: stem cell memory CD4+ T cells from blood. The chain couples TRBV7-9 to TRBJ2-5; 7 nucleotides agree with TRBD2. The receptor was isolated from a woman in her late teens or twenties in good health. CDR3 protein: CASSLGGLPYQETQYF. DNA of the CDR3: TGTGCCAGCAGCTTAGGGGGACTACCTTACCAAGAGACCCAGTACTTC.